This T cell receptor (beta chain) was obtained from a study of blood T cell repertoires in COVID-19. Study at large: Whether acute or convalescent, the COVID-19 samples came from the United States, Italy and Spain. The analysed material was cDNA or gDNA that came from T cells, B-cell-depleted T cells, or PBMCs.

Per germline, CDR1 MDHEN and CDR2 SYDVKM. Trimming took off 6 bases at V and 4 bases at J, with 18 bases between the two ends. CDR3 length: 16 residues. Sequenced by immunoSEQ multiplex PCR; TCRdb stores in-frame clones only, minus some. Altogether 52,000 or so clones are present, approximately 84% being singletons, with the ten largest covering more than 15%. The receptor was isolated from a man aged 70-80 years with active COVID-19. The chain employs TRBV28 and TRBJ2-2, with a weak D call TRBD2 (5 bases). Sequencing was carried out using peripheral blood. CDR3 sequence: CASSRTRTLSTGELFF. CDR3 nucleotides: TGTGCCAGCAGCAGAACGAGGACTCTTAGCACCGGGGAGCTGTTTTTT.